This passage covers 20 T cell receptor beta chains from one sample sequenced in a study of cytomegalovirus exposure and HLA in healthy donors. In the PCR, 60 Vbeta and 13 Jbeta primers were used. Sequencing was performed with immunoSEQ multiplex PCR; in TCRdb, only in-frame clones are kept and a portion is missing. The table shows about 160,000 clones, with roughly 82% occurring only once. The sequencing sample was made of PBMCs. The receptors come from a man aged 50 or older in good health and CMV-seropositive.

This clone was detected a few times. This chain connects TRBV11-3 to TRBJ2-5, with TRBD1 as a possible D gene (7 bases). Germline V gives CDR1 SGHNT, CDR2 YENEEA. V lost 7 bases, J lost 1 base, and 16 bases lay in between. This CDR3 is 15 amino acids long. The CDR3 DNA reads TGTGCCAGCACCAGGGGGGAGGCTTCCCAAGAGACCCAGTACTTC. It is translated as CASTRGEASQETQYF.

The V gene is TRBV10-3, the J gene TRBJ2-7; the match to TRBD2 covers 7 bases. This CDR3 spans 12 amino acids. V gave up 7 bases and J gave up 5 bases; unmatched junction bases: 5. CDR1 is ENHRY, CDR2 SYGVKD, per germline. The CDR3 region has the DNA TGTGCCATCAAGGGACTAACAGACGAGCAGTACGTC. It yields the protein CAIKGLTDEQYV.

V and J are TRBV29-1 and TRBJ2-7, with 11 bases identical to TRBD1. CDR1 is SQVTM and CDR2 is ANQGSEA in the germline V gene. The CDR3 spans 11 residues. With V trimmed by 6 bases and J by 6 bases, 1 base remained unmatched. This CDR3 reads CSVGTGGEQYV. The CDR3 nucleotides are TGCAGCGTGGGGACAGGGGGCGAGCAGTACGTC.

V and J are TRBV29-1 and TRBJ1-2, with 8 bases fitting TRBD1. Germline V gene data show CDR1 as SQVTM and CDR2 as ANQGSEA. The CDR3 consists of 11 residues. V shed 7 bases, J shed 9 bases, and the junction held 7 bases outside the gene matches. CDR3 residues: CSGMDRVSYTF. The CDR3 bases are TGCAGCGGGATGGACAGGGTTAGCTACACCTTC.

The chain joins TRBV19 to TRBJ2-5; no reliable D call. Germline assignment: CDR1 LNHDA and CDR2 SQIVND (reference sequence). This CDR3 contains 13 residues. V was pared by 1 base and J by 4 bases, with 7 bases between. The CDR3 DNA reads TGTGCCAGTAGTATAGGCGGCCGAGAGACCCAGTACTTC. Residues: CASSIGGRETQYF. Variable domain in full (rest from reference TRBV19 and TRBJ2-5): DGGITQSPKYLFRKEGQNVTLSCEQNLNHDAMYWYRQDPGQGLRLIYYSQIVNDFQKGDIAEGYSVSREKKESFPLTVTSAQKNPTAFYLCASSIGGRETQYFGPGTRLLVL.

This chain connects TRBV7-9 to TRBJ2-2, with D perhaps matching TRBD1 (5 bases). Germline V lookup: CDR1 SEHNR, CDR2 FQNEAQ (reference sequence). The CDR3 consists of 14 residues. With 5 bases removed from V and 4 bases from J, the gap between germline ends came to 11 bases. CDR3 loop: CASSPGQSTGELFF. CDR3 sequence (DNA): TGTGCCAGCAGCCCAGGACAAAGCACCGGGGAGCTGTTTTTT.

The V and J genes are TRBV7-2 and TRBJ1-5; 10 nucleotides line up with TRBD1. J lost 2 bases, V lost 5 bases, and 9 bases had no gene match. Germline loops: CDR1 SGHTA, CDR2 FQGNSA. The CDR3 loop spans 17 amino acids. The CDR3 coding sequence is TGTGCCAGCAGCCGGATCGGGACAGGGGTTGGCAATCAGCCCCAGCATTTT. It encodes CASSRIGTGVGNQPQHF.

The chain recombines TRBV5-4 with TRBJ1-1, with D perhaps matching TRBD1 (5 bases). V dropped 0 bases and J dropped 6 bases, with 12 bases sitting between them. CDR3 length: 14 residues. In germline, CDR1 is SGHNT, CDR2 YYREEE (reference sequence). The DNA for the CDR3 is TGTGCCAGCAGCTTGGCAGGGAAGGGCGCTGAAGCTTTCTTT. It translates to CASSLAGKGAEAFF.

This chain links TRBV5-1 with TRBJ1-5; 7 nucleotides agree with TRBD1. The CDR3 length is 16 residues. The V and J ends lost 4 bases and 0 bases, in that order; junction bases with no gene match: 7. Germline V gene data show CDR1 as SGHRS and CDR2 as YFSETQ. The CDR3 coding sequence is TGCGCCAGCAGCCCGGGGGGGACAGATAGCAATCAGCCCCAGCATTTT. It specifies CASSPGGTDSNQPQHF.

The genes are TRBV9 and TRBJ2-3; a weak D match, TRBD2 (6 bases). The length of the CDR3 is 15 residues. Trimming pared 0 bases from V and 2 bases from J, leaving 10 bases between. Germline V CDR1 and CDR2: SGDLS, YYNGEE. The CDR3 loop is CASSVGLVPTDTQYF. The CDR3, as DNA: TGTGCCAGCAGCGTAGGACTAGTCCCCACAGATACGCAGTATTTT.

The rearrangement links TRBV6-5 to TRBJ2-1; 7 nucleotides agree with TRBD1. The CDR3 runs 16 residues. J was trimmed by 6 bases and V by 0 bases; bases with no gene match: 8. Germline-derived CDR1 and CDR2 are MNHEY and SVGAGI. CDR3 sequence: CASSYSRQGIGNEQFF. The CDR3 DNA follows: TGTGCCAGCAGTTACTCGAGACAGGGTATAGGCAATGAGCAGTTCTTC.

The chain has TRBV6-1 and TRBJ1-5; 10 bases fit TRBD1. Germline CDR1 is MNHNS and CDR2 is SASEGT. The CDR3 runs 16 residues. Trimming cost V 3 bases and J 6 bases; bases outside gene matches: 8. The CDR3 DNA follows: TGTGCCAGCAGTGATGGTTTTGGACAGGGGGGTCAGCCCCAGCATTTT. Translated: CASSDGFGQGGQPQHF.

CDR3 nucleotide sequence: TGTGCCACCCCGCCGTCAGGGAGGTACACTGAAGCTTTCTTT. This translates into CATPPSGRYTEAFF. The V and J genes are TRBV6-1 and TRBJ1-1; D may be TRBD1 (5 bases). V lost 10 bases, J lost 3 bases, and 18 bases lay in between. CDR1 MNHNS and CDR2 SASEGT come from the germline V gene. This CDR3 spans 14 amino acids.

The chain uses TRBV7-9 and TRBJ2-7; TRBD2 matches at 7 bases. V shed 5 bases and J 2 bases; nucleotides not matched to a gene: 9. This CDR3 contains 15 residues. The V gene's germline CDR1 is SEHNR and CDR2 FQNEAQ (reference sequence). The chain's CDR3 is CASSPPLAVTYEQYF. The CDR3, as DNA: TGTGCCAGCAGCCCACCCCTAGCGGTAACCTACGAGCAGTACTTC.

This chain uses TRBV5-1 with TRBJ2-3, with TRBD1 matching over 8 bases. Germline CDR1 SGHRS, CDR2 YFSETQ. The CDR3 covers 15 residues. Unmatched junction bases numbered 11, after V lost 5 bases and J lost 6 bases. CDR3 bases: TGCGCCAGCAGGATCGGAGACAGGGGCCCGGATACGCAGTATTTT. It yields the protein CASRIGDRGPDTQYF.

V is TRBV7-3 and J is TRBJ2-3; 10 bases are shared with TRBD2. The CDR3 consists of 15 residues. Germline assignment: CDR1 SGHTA and CDR2 FQGTGA. V lost 4 bases and J lost 2; bases outside the gene matches: 3. The DNA of the CDR3 is TGTGCCAGCAGCTGGGGACTAGCGAACACAGATACGCAGTATTTT. Translation: CASSWGLANTDTQYF.

The rearrangement uses TRBV5-5 and TRBJ1-2; perhaps TRBD1 as D (5 bases). CDR3 length equals 18 residues. Germline V lookup: CDR1 SGHKS, CDR2 YYEKEE (reference sequence). The V end was cut by 0 bases, the J end by 0 bases, with 18 bases between. The CDR3 DNA reads as TGTGCCAGCAGCTTGGTTGCGACGACAGAACTTACTAACTATGGCTACACCTTC. Amino acids: CASSLVATTELTNYGYTF.

This chain connects TRBV30 to TRBJ2-5, with 8 bases fitting TRBD2. Germline-derived CDR1 and CDR2 are GTSNPN and SVGIG (reference sequence). There are 16 residues in the CDR3. V lost 0 bases to trimming and J lost 3 bases; unmatched junction nucleotides: 9. The CDR3 loop reads CAWSVRTSSIEETQYF. As DNA, the CDR3 is TGTGCCTGGAGTGTACGGACTAGCTCGATCGAAGAGACCCAGTACTTC.

CDR3 bases: TGCGCCAGCAGCGGAGGGACAGGGCAAGAGACCCAGTACTTC. Residues: CASSGGTGQETQYF. The V and J genes are TRBV5-1 and TRBJ2-5; 9 bases are a match to TRBD1. Per germline, CDR1 SGHRS and CDR2 YFSETQ. Unmatched junction bases numbered 3, after V lost 4 bases and J lost 2 bases. The CDR3 sequence is 14 residues long. The whole variable domain, filled in from reference TRBV5-1 and TRBJ2-5, reads KAGVTQTPRYLIKTRGQQVTLSCSPISGHRSVSWYQQTPGQGLQFLFEYFSETQRNKGNFPGRFSGRQFSNSRSEMNVSTLELGDSALYLCASSGGTGQETQYFGPGTRLLVL.

J is TRBJ2-5 and V is TRBV5-1; 7 bases align to TRBD2. The germline CDR1 and CDR2 sequences are SGHRS and YFSETQ. Trimming removed 0 bases from V and 5 bases from J; junction bases left unmatched: 7. CDR3 size: 15 residues. The CDR3 bases are TGCGCCAGCAGCTTGGCCGGCGGGAGTGGGGAGACCCAGTACTTC. Protein sequence: CASSLAGGSGETQYF.